This section outlines one TCR beta chain sequence together with its context. Its antigen is still unknown. Base qualities are not provided; no much larger clone lies one nucleotide away. TCRbeta CDR3 regions were amplified from genomic DNA using the immunoSEQ Assay, a bias-controlled multiplex PCR. Per the authors' processing: The number of nucleated cells in each sample was estimated from the amplification of reference gene primers within the assay. To quantify the absolute abundance of each unique TCRbeta CDR3 rearrangement, sequence reads were collapsed and filtered. For each sample, productive Simpson clonality was calculated by taking the square root of Simpson's diversity index across productive rearrangements. TCRdb mirrors the immuneACCESS table, restricted to in-frame sequences. Some clones are absent from its copies; in checked studies, under half trace to an unresolved V gene, and the reason for the others is unknown. Clone size and the V and J calls come from that table; the DNA yielded D and trimming. The sample table contains about 49,000 clones; only one count was recorded for 70% to 90% of them. Of the sample, around 4.6% is held by the ten largest clones.

This entry comes from a study of blood T cell repertoires in COVID-19 (dated by TCRdb to the early 2020s). In terms of the full investigation: The collaborator samples originated in the United States, Italy and Spain and spanned the acute and convalescent phases of COVID-19. The dataset comprised deeply sampled blood TCRbeta repertoires from subjects exposed to, actively infected with, or recovered from COVID-19. The material from the prospective study consisted of cDNA or gDNA derived from T cells, B-cell-depleted T cells, or PBMCs. The repertoires were released in a freely available public database meant as a resource for research on the immune response to SARS-CoV-2. Samples were obtained from the ongoing ImmuneRACE study (first 160 participants) and from 1,254 subjects provided by 6 global collaborators. A de-identified subject ID, COVID-19 status, age in years and sex were almost always included in the sample metadata. Where HLA class I and class II types were available, the types were taken from metadata supplied by the sample provider, not from assay-based typing. On the study overall, not on this receptor specifically: The quantity of clinical and demographic metadata differed by source and by participant and was supplied without curation.

The collaborating institutions used their own protocols to collect whole blood in K2EDTA tubes. For TCRbeta analysis, collaborator samples were shipped as frozen whole blood, as isolated PBMCs, or as DNA extracted from either sample type. The germline V gene encodes CDR1 SQVTM and CDR2 ANQGSEA. Trimming costs V 4 bases and J 5 bases, and their ends lie 16 bases apart. CDR3 length: 14 amino acids, cysteine to phenylalanine. Only the CDR3 portion is preserved as DNA: 42 bases, with reading frame beginning at the first base. The chain uses TRBV29-1 and TRBJ2-3; matching of 5 bases hints at TRBD2 as the D gene. The sequenced material came from peripheral blood. The origin of this receptor is a man aged 35-49 years with active COVID-19. In nucleotides, the sequence is TGCAGCGTTGTGTCTGGGAGCCGGGGAGATACGCAGTATTTT. Translation gives CSVVSGSRGDTQYF.